This T cell receptor beta chain was sequenced during a study of long-term antiretroviral therapy in people with HIV. At survey level, the immunoSEQ assay was run in its v3.0 version. This table comes from immunoSEQ multiplex PCR, and its TCRdb copy is limited to in-frame clones, with some not included. The table records around 37,000 clones, over 75% of them present only once. As concerns this clone: The antigen is not known.

Findings of the study overall: Someone took the blood between about 2003 and 2017, maybe while older ART regimens were in use.

V was pared by 7 bases and J by 1 base, with 14 bases between. Germline CDR1 and CDR2: SGHTA and FQGNSA. The CDR3 has 14 amino acids. V and J are TRBV7-2 and TRBJ2-7; D is unclear. The material was unsorted PBMCs, obtained about 3.5 years after starting antiretroviral therapy. The TCR comes from a man between 18 and 35 years old with HIV. The CDR3 DNA reads TGTGCCAGCACCAGCCCCGACGGATCCTACGAGCAGTACTTC. Protein: CASTSPDGSYEQYF.